The 3 T cell receptor beta chains presented below share a single source sample, sequenced in a study of T cell clonality in common variable immunodeficiency. Here immunoSEQ multiplex PCR was the method, and the copy in TCRdb shows in-frame clones only, minus some. Observed in the sample are 57,000 or so clones, none of them singletons. Sequencing was performed on peripheral blood mononuclear cells. These receptors were collected from a person aged 18 to 75 in good health.

This clone was seen at least ten times. The sequence runs out 3 residues before the end of the CDR3; the remainder is reconstructed from the germline J gene. The chain joins TRBV6-7 to TRBJ1-6; TRBD1 aligns across 9 bases. TRBV6-7 falls under the ORF class, with uncertain function. The CDR3 sequence is 19 residues long. The V gene end was trimmed by 2 bases and the J gene end by 0 bases; junction bases not matched to a gene: 8. The CDR3 protein is CASSYLIDRGSSYNSPLHF. The covered CDR3 bases are TGTGCCAGCAGTTACCTGATTGACAGGGGGAGCTCCTATAATTCACCC.

This clone was detected many times. The read gets to within 3 residues of the CDR3 end, and the germline J gene fills in the rest. This chain joins TRBV29-1 and TRBJ2-7, with D tentatively TRBD2 (5 bases). V shed 1 base and J shed 6 bases, with 7 bases lying between them. CDR3 size: 11 residues. The germline V gene encodes CDR1 SQVTM and CDR2 ANQGSEA. The CDR3 bases that were read are TGCAGCGTTGAAGGAGGGTTCGAG. This translates into CSVEGGFE. The entire CDR3 is CSVEGGFEQYF.

This clone was counted at least ten times. The read halts 3 residues ahead of the CDR3 end, with the missing end drawn from the germline J gene. The chain is built from TRBV4-1 and TRBJ2-3; maybe TRBD2 (6 bases). The CDR3 sequence is 18 residues long. The V gene lost 0 bases and the J gene lost 0 bases, with 16 bases spanning the gap. From germline, CDR1 is MGHRA and CDR2 YSYEKL. Partial CDR3 DNA: TGCGCCAGCAGCCAAGAACTGCCGCGGGGTTTTAGCACAGATACG. It specifies CASSQELPRGFSTDT. The complete CDR3 sequence is CASSQELPRGFSTDTQYF.